This T cell receptor (beta chain) stems from a study of T cell repertoires in ileal Crohn's disease. As for the study in general: About 37% were active smokers at surgery; median disease duration was almost 8 years. Every patient was operated on for stricturing (about 60%) or penetrating (approximately 40%) complications.

Comment on this clone: The antigen is undetermined.

Sample time point: neoterminal ileum biopsy at postoperative endoscopy, about 6 months after surgery. The table came from immunoSEQ multiplex PCR; TCRdb's copy has only in-frame clones and leaves some out. In the table there are 55,000 to 65,000 clones, around nine tenths of which are singletons. The CDR3 length is 14 residues. CDR1 is MDHEN and CDR2 is SYDVKM in the germline V gene. Unmatched junction bases numbered 2, after V lost 5 bases and J lost 0 bases. Findings and limits, study-wide: Compared with CD4 T cells, sorted CD8 cells carried more expanded clones. Compared with non-smokers, active smokers at surgery showed more clonal expansions.

V is TRBV28 and J is TRBJ2-7, with TRBD1 identical over 9 bases. Sequenced material: ileal tissue. This TCR was recovered from an adult with Crohn's disease. CDR3 region: CASSPQGASYEQYV. CDR3 sequence (DNA): TGTGCCAGCAGTCCACAGGGGGCCTCCTACGAGCAGTACGTC.